This section outlines one T cell receptor (beta chain) sequence together with its context. What it recognizes is unknown. This sample is part of a study of cytomegalovirus exposure and HLA in healthy donors. V lost 3 bases and J lost 3, with 14 bases in between. This CDR3 has 15 amino acids. Per germline, CDR1 SGDLS and CDR2 YYNGEE. Study results and caveats: Later work showed greater clonal expansion in HLA-associated TCR beta chains than in equally common others. TCR sequences were mostly rare, though some public TCRs occurred in many donors.

PCR involved 60 Vbeta and 13 Jbeta primers. Profiling relied on immunoSEQ multiplex PCR, and the TCRdb table lists in-frame clones only, not all of them. This sample has 200,000 to 250,000 clones; roughly 91% occur once, and the top ten carry less than 1.2%. The chain has TRBV9 and TRBJ2-3, with D perhaps matching TRBD2 (6 bases). This receptor was identified in a woman between 18 and 29 years old in good health and CMV-seronegative. The specimen was PBMCs. The CDR3 DNA reads as TGTGCCAGCAGCGATCGAGGAGGGTTTACAGATACGCAGTATTTT. Translating gives CASSDRGGFTDTQYF.